This entry lists 28 T cell receptor beta chains sequenced from one sample in a study of blood T cell repertoires in COVID-19. Profiling relied on immunoSEQ multiplex PCR, and the TCRdb table lists in-frame clones only, not all of them. Among over 90,000 clones listed, around 73% were seen once. The sequenced sample consisted of peripheral blood. The receptors originated from a man aged 55 to 70 with active or convalescent COVID-19.

The chain joins TRBV11-3 to TRBJ2-2; D possibly corresponds to TRBD2 (6 bases). In germline, CDR1 is SGHNT, CDR2 YENEEA. This CDR3 contains 15 residues. V was cut by 3 bases and J by 5 bases, with 13 bases left in between. The CDR3 loop reads CASSFGTSLTGELFF. The DNA of the CDR3 is TGTGCCAGCAGCTTCGGGACTTCCTTGACCGGGGAGCTGTTTTTT.

The chain employs TRBV7-9 and TRBJ2-7; possible D gene TRBD2, 5 bases. The germline gives CDR1 SEHNR, CDR2 FQNEAQ (reference sequence). The CDR3 has 12 residues. V lost 4 bases and J 6 bases, leaving 10 bases between the germline ends. CDR3 nucleotide sequence: TGTGCCAGCAGCTCCCCCGCGGGCGAGCAGTACTTC. It specifies CASSSPAGEQYF.

The chain carries TRBV9 and TRBJ2-2; D unresolved. This CDR3 is built from 13 residues. Germline CDR1 and CDR2: SGDLS and YYNGEE. Trimming pared 2 bases from V and 2 bases from J, leaving 4 bases between. As DNA, the CDR3 is TGTGCCAGCAGCGTGGGCAACACCGGGGAGCTGTTTTTT. Translated, it gives CASSVGNTGELFF.

The V gene is TRBV11-3, the J gene TRBJ2-7; weak D call: TRBD1 (6 bases). Trimming shortened V by 5 bases and J by 2 bases, and 19 bases separated the two germline ends. This CDR3 spans 16 amino acids. CDR1 and CDR2 from the germline V gene are SGHNT and YENEEA. The CDR3 reads CASSPGLKTGTYEQYF. In DNA form, the CDR3 reads TGTGCCAGCAGCCCAGGATTGAAGACAGGAACCTACGAGCAGTACTTC.

The chain links TRBV3-1 (or the pseudogene TRBV3-2) to TRBJ2-1, with 11 bases that match TRBD2. The CDR3 spans 15 residues. Germline trimming cut 5 bases from V and 6 bases from J; bases unmatched to any gene: 6. The germline gives CDR1 LGHDT, CDR2 YNNKEL (reference sequence). The CDR3 DNA reads as TGTGCCAGCAGCGCCCGACTAGCGGGGTCCAATGAGCAGTTCTTC. Translation gives CASSARLAGSNEQFF.

This clone occurred a few times. This chain joins TRBV5-4 and TRBJ2-1; 14 bases align to TRBD2. The junction had 4 bases not matched to a gene; V was cut back by 3 bases and J by 8 bases. Germline V gene lookup returns CDR1 SGHNT and CDR2 YYREEE (reference sequence). CDR3 length: 15 residues. The CDR3 DNA reads as TGTGCCAGCAGCTCTGGACTAGCGGGAGGTGATGAGCAGTTCTTC. This encodes CASSSGLAGGDEQFF. The entire variable domain, with the rest obtained from reference TRBV5-4 and TRBJ2-1, is as follows: ETGVTQSPTHLIKTRGQQVTLRCSSQSGHNTVSWYQQALGQGPQFIFQYYREEENGRGNFPPRFSGLQFPNYSSELNVNALELDDSALYLCASSSGLAGGDEQFFGPGTRLTVL.

This clone was seen a single time. V gene TRBV7-2 combines with J gene TRBJ2-3; D is possibly TRBD1 (6 bases). The CDR3 is 16 amino acids. Germline V CDR1 and CDR2: SGHTA, FQGNSA. V was pared by 1 base and J by 0 bases, with 11 bases between. The CDR3 loop reads CASSLVGASSTDTQYF. The CDR3 DNA reads as TGTGCCAGCAGCTTAGTGGGGGCCAGCAGCACAGATACGCAGTATTTT.

The chain combines TRBV4-1 with TRBJ1-5, with TRBD1 matching 7 bases. This CDR3 contains 17 residues. Germline CDR1 is MGHRA and CDR2 is YSYEKL. After removal of 5 bases from V and 3 bases from J, the junction contained 13 bases not matched to a gene. The CDR3 sequence is CASSYTGVSGPNQPQHF. CDR3 bases: TGCGCCAGCAGCTATACAGGGGTCTCGGGGCCCAATCAGCCCCAGCATTTT.

The chain employs TRBV5-1 and TRBJ2-5, with 7 bases identical to TRBD2. Germline V gene lookup returns CDR1 SGHRS and CDR2 YFSETQ. The CDR3 sequence is 15 residues long. Germline trimming cut 4 bases from V and 0 bases from J; bases unmatched to any gene: 6. Here the CDR3 DNA reads TGCGCCAGCAGCCCCCGCGGGGGTTACCAAGAGACCCAGTACTTC. It is translated as CASSPRGGYQETQYF.

This clone was seen a few times. This rearrangement joins TRBV10-2 to TRBJ2-2; TRBD1 is a possible D gene (5 bases). V dropped 2 bases and J dropped 5 bases, with 12 bases sitting between them. The germline V gene encodes CDR1 WSHSY and CDR2 SAAADI. This CDR3 contains 15 residues. CDR3 region: CASSERGQGTGELFF. In DNA form, the CDR3 reads TGCGCCAGCAGTGAGAGGGGCCAGGGAACCGGGGAGCTGTTTTTT.

In DNA form, the CDR3 reads TGTGCCAGCTCACCGGACAGGGGGCTGGCGAACACCGGGGAGCTGTTTTTT. Amino acid sequence: CASSPDRGLANTGELFF. The chain recombines TRBV18 with TRBJ2-2; TRBD1 aligns across 11 bases. Trimming at V came to 3 bases and at J to 0 bases, leaving 3 bases not matched to a gene. Germline V gene data show CDR1 as KGHSH and CDR2 as LQKENI. The CDR3 runs to 17 residues. Based on the CDR3 plus reference TRBV18 and TRBJ2-2, the full variable domain is NAGVMQNPRHLVRRRGQEARLRCSPMKGHSHVYWYRQLPEEGLKFMVYLQKENIIDESGMPKERFSAEFPKEGPSILRIQQVVRGDSAAYFCASSPDRGLANTGELFFGEGSRLTVL.

The sample holds a few counts of this clone. The chain has TRBV2 and TRBJ1-2; a possible D gene is TRBD1 (6 bases). Germline loops: CDR1 SNHLY, CDR2 FYNNEI. Trimming pared 3 bases from V and 3 bases from J, leaving 11 bases between. This CDR3 spans 14 amino acids. The CDR3 loop is CASSDQGSDYGYTF. The DNA of the CDR3 is TGTGCCAGCAGTGATCAGGGGTCGGACTATGGCTACACCTTC.

CDR3 loop: CASSLSGTGAYEQYF. CDR3 nucleotides: TGTGCCAGCAGCCTCTCCGGGACAGGGGCCTACGAGCAGTACTTC. J is TRBJ2-7 and V is TRBV7-6, with TRBD1 matching 10 bases. CDR3 length: 15 amino acids. The trim removed 5 bases at V and 2 bases at J, leaving 6 bases unmatched. Looked up from germline, CDR1 is SGHVS and CDR2 is FNYEAQ.

The J gene is TRBJ2-3, the V gene TRBV7-6; 9 nucleotides agree with TRBD2. This CDR3 has 16 amino acids. V was pared by 2 bases and J by 5 bases, with 8 bases of the junction left unmatched. The V gene's germline CDR1 is SGHVS and CDR2 FNYEAQ. The CDR3 DNA sequence: TGTGCCAGCAGCTTACTTAGCGGGAGCCGTCTAGATACGCAGTATTTT. Translated: CASSLLSGSRLDTQYF.

The CDR3 loop is CASSLTGTGANVLTF. Written as DNA, the CDR3 is TGTGCCAGCAGTTTAACGGGGACTGGGGCCAACGTCCTGACTTTC. The chain joins TRBV28 to TRBJ2-6, with a possible D match to TRBD2 (5 bases). The germline V gene encodes CDR1 MDHEN and CDR2 SYDVKM. V dropped 2 bases and J dropped 2 bases, with 7 bases sitting between them. This CDR3 has 15 amino acids. The variable domain in full, with the rest retrieved from reference TRBV28 and TRBJ2-6, is DVKVTQSSRYLVKRTGEKVFLECVQDMDHENMFWYRQDPGLGLRLIYFSYDVKMKEKGDIPEGYSVSREKKERFSLILESASTNQTSMYLCASSLTGTGANVLTFGAGSRLTVL.

This chain uses TRBV10-1 with TRBJ2-7; perhaps TRBD1 as D (5 bases). The CDR3 covers 15 residues. Germline CDR1 is WNHNN and CDR2 is SYGVQD (reference sequence). The V gene lost 0 bases and the J gene lost 3 bases, with 12 bases spanning the gap. CDR3 bases: TGCGCCAGCAGTGAGTCGTTCGCAGGGAACTACGAGCAGTACTTC. It encodes CASSESFAGNYEQYF.

This sequence joins TRBV18 and TRBJ1-5; D is ambiguous. This CDR3 is 17 amino acids long. V was pared by 1 base and J by 4 bases, with 17 bases between. Germline values: CDR1 KGHSH, CDR2 LQKENI. CDR3 sequence reads: CASSPLPGLAGNQPQHF. The CDR3 region has the DNA TGTGCCAGCTCACCACTACCGGGATTAGCTGGTAATCAGCCCCAGCATTTT.

This chain joins TRBV28 and TRBJ1-5; possible D gene TRBD1, 5 bases. CDR1 and CDR2 (germline): MDHEN, SYDVKM. CDR3 length equals 16 residues. Between the trimmed V and J ends, which lost 5 bases and 4 bases, there was a span of 18 bases. CDR3 sequence: CASSGAISGGNQPQHF. CDR3 DNA sequence: TGTGCCAGCAGTGGGGCCATCTCCGGGGGAAATCAGCCCCAGCATTTT.

The chain has TRBV14 and TRBJ2-5; 8 bases are shared with TRBD1. Looked up from germline, CDR1 is SGHDN and CDR2 is FVKESK. The CDR3 is 15 amino acids. Trimming removed 2 bases from V and 3 bases from J; junction bases left unmatched: 5. CDR3 nucleotide sequence: TGTGCCAGCAGCCAAAGGTGGACAGGGAAAGAGACCCAGTACTTC. Protein product: CASSQRWTGKETQYF.

The J gene is TRBJ2-1, the V gene TRBV7-2; perhaps TRBD2 as D (6 bases). Trimming shortened V by 3 bases and J by 8 bases, and 14 bases separated the two germline ends. The germline CDR1 and CDR2 sequences are SGHTA and FQGNSA. The CDR3 spans 14 residues. CDR3 sequence reads: CASSLGSGFDEQFF. In nucleotides, the CDR3 is TGTGCCAGCAGCTTGGGCAGCGGGTTCGATGAGCAGTTCTTC. Together with reference TRBV7-2 and TRBJ2-1, the CDR3 gives the full variable domain: GAGVSQSPSNKVTEKGKDVELRCDPISGHTALYWYRQSLGQGLEFLIYFQGNSAPDKSGLPSDRFSAERTGGSVSTLTIQRTQQEDSAVYLCASSLGSGFDEQFFGPGTRLTVL.

CDR3 sequence reads: CASSQDQPGAADTQYF. CDR3 coding DNA: TGCGCCAGCAGCCAAGATCAACCGGGAGCGGCAGATACGCAGTATTTT. J is TRBJ2-3 and V is TRBV4-1, with a possible D match to TRBD2 (6 bases). CDR1 is MGHRA, CDR2 YSYEKL, per germline. V lost 0 bases, J lost 4 bases, and 14 bases lay in between. The CDR3 has 16 residues.

The chain combines TRBV10-1 with TRBJ2-3; 10 bases are a match to TRBD2. CDR1 is WNHNN and CDR2 is SYGVQD in the germline V gene (reference sequence). With 3 bases clipped from V and 7 bases from J, the junction kept 7 bases outside the gene matches. The CDR3 loop spans 15 amino acids. The CDR3 here is CASSETSGDVNTQYF. The CDR3 bases are TGCGCCAGCAGTGAAACTAGCGGGGACGTGAATACGCAGTATTTT.

The rearrangement uses TRBV10-3 and TRBJ2-5, with 13 bases lining up with TRBD2. Germline lookup yields CDR1 ENHRY and CDR2 SYGVKD. J gave up 3 bases and V 2 bases, and 6 bases lay outside the gene matches. The length of the CDR3 is 17 residues. The chain's CDR3 is CAISEARLAGGKETQYF. The CDR3, as DNA: TGTGCCATCAGTGAGGCGAGACTAGCGGGAGGAAAAGAGACCCAGTACTTC.

The rearrangement uses TRBV4-2 and TRBJ2-3; 7 bases are a match to TRBD2. Germline CDR1 is LGHNA and CDR2 is YNFKEQ. Trimming cost V 0 bases and J 5 bases; bases outside gene matches: 8. The CDR3 extends over 16 amino acids. CDR3 bases: TGTGCCAGCAGCCAAGACCCTCGGGCGGGAGAAGATACGCAGTATTTT. Its protein product is CASSQDPRAGEDTQYF.

This chain joins TRBV1 and TRBJ2-7; TRBD2 is taken as the D call from the table, unchecked against the DNA. TRBV1 is assigned pseudogene status. This CDR3 region has 20 residues. The CDR3 nucleotides are TGCACCAGCAGCCAAGATGGGGGAGGGACAACCCCACCCCCAACCTACGAGCAGTACTTC. Its protein is CTSSQDGGGTTPPPTYEQYF.

The V call is TRBV14, the J call TRBJ1-4; 10 bases map to TRBD1. There are 14 residues in the CDR3. The germline CDR1 and CDR2 sequences are SGHDN and FVKESK. V lost 1 base, J lost 11 bases, and 4 bases stayed unmatched. For the CDR3, the DNA is TGTGCCAGCAGCCAAGGGGGACAGGGGCGGAAACTGTTTTTT. Amino acid sequence: CASSQGGQGRKLFF.

The rearrangement uses TRBV9 and TRBJ2-3, with D possibly TRBD2 on 6 matching bases. The ends were cut back, 0 bases at V and 2 bases at J, with 7 bases in the middle. CDR1 and CDR2 from the germline V gene are SGDLS and YYNGEE. The CDR3 spans 14 residues. CDR3 sequence (DNA): TGTGCCAGCAGCGTAGGGACTATCACAGATACGCAGTATTTT. Encoded protein: CASSVGTITDTQYF.

The count of this clone is one. V is TRBV7-2 and J is TRBJ2-1; TRBD2 aligns across 8 bases. The V gene's germline CDR1 is SGHTA and CDR2 FQGNSA. The junction had 7 bases not matched to a gene; V was cut back by 5 bases and J by 4 bases. The CDR3 extends over 15 amino acids. In DNA, the CDR3 is TGTGCCAGCAGCCGGCTCGCTAGCGGGTACAATGAGCAGTTCTTC. This encodes CASSRLASGYNEQFF.